This TCR beta chain was captured in a study of post-analysis software for immune sequencing data. Germline-derived CDR1 and CDR2 are DFQATT and SNEGSKA (reference sequence). V shed 3 bases and J 4 bases; nucleotides not matched to a gene: 5. The CDR3 contains 14 residues. Unique molecular identifiers tagged the TCR beta cDNA libraries. TCRdb ran MiXCR on the PCR reads and lists one entry per CDR3 protein. Among 600,000 to 700,000 distinct CDR3 sequences listed, roughly three fifths were seen once. General study points: Patients carried a few TRBV segments more frequently than controls did, and TRBV5-6, TRBV5-1 and TRBV20-1 were among them. Samples prepared in the same batch strongly co-clustered by F measure.

Worth noting for this clonotype: The antigen is undetermined.

This chain joins TRBV20-1 and TRBJ2-5, with 10 bases aligning to TRBD1. The specimen sequenced was blood. This clonotype was obtained from a girl aged 2-10 years with multiple sclerosis. The CDR3 sequence: CSARGQGRTETQYF. The CDR3 DNA sequence: TGCAGTGCTAGGGGACAGGGGCGCACAGAGACCCAGTACTTC.